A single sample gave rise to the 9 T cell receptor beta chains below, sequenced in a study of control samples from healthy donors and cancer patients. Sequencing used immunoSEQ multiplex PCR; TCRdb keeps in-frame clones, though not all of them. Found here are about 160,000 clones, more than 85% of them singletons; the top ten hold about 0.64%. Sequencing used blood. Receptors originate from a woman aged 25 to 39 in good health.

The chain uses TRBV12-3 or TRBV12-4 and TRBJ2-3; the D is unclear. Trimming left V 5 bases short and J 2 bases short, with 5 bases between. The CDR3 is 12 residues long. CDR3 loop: CASSPNTDTQYF. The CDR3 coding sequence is TGTGCCAGCAGTCCTAACACAGATACGCAGTATTTT.

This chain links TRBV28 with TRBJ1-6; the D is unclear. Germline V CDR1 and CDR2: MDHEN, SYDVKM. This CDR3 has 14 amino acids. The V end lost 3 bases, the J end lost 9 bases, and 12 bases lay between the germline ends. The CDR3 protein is CASSFSHLSSPLHF. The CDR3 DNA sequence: TGTGCCAGCAGTTTTTCGCACCTTAGTTCACCCCTCCACTTT.

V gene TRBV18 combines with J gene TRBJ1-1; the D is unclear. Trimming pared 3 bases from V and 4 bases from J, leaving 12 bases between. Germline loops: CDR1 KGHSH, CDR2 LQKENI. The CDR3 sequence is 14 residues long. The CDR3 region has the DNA TGTGCCAGCTCACCGGAGCCCCAGCGCACTGAAGCTTTCTTT. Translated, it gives CASSPEPQRTEAFF. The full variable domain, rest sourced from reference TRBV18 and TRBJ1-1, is NAGVMQNPRHLVRRRGQEARLRCSPMKGHSHVYWYRQLPEEGLKFMVYLQKENIIDESGMPKERFSAEFPKEGPSILRIQQVVRGDSAAYFCASSPEPQRTEAFFGQGTRLTVV.

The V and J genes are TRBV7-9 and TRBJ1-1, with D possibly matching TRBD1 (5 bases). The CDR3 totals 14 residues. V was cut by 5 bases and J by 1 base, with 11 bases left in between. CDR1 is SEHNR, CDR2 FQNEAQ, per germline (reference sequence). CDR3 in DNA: TGTGCCAGCAGCCCCGGACACGGGAACACTGAAGCTTTCTTT. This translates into CASSPGHGNTEAFF.

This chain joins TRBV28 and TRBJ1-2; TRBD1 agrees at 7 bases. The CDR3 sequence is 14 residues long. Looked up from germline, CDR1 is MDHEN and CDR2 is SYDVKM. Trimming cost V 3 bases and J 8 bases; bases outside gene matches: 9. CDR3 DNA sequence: TGTGCCAGCAGTTTCGGGGGGCGAGGGGGCGGCTACACCTTC. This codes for CASSFGGRGGGYTF.

CDR3 DNA sequence: TGTGCCAGCAGCGTATATGGAGGGGCGGGAGATACGCAGTATTTT. It yields the protein CASSVYGGAGDTQYF. The chain combines TRBV9 with TRBJ2-3; D perhaps matches TRBD2 (6 bases). This CDR3 has 15 residues. With 1 base removed from V and 5 bases from J, the gap between germline ends came to 14 bases. Germline V gene data show CDR1 as SGDLS and CDR2 as YYNGEE.

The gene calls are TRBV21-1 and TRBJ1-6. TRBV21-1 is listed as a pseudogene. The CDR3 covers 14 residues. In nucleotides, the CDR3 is TGTGCCAGCAGCAATTCCGGGGGCGGCTCACCCCTCCACTTT. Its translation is CASSNSGGGSPLHF.

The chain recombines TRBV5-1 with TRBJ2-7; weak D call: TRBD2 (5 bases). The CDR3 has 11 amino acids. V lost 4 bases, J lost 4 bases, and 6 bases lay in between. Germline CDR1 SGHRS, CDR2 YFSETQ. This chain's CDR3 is CASSEGYEQYF. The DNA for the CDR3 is TGCGCCAGCAGCGAGGGATACGAGCAGTACTTC. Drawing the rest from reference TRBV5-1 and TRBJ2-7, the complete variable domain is KAGVTQTPRYLIKTRGQQVTLSCSPISGHRSVSWYQQTPGQGLQFLFEYFSETQRNKGNFPGRFSGRQFSNSRSEMNVSTLELGDSALYLCASSEGYEQYFGPGTRLTVT.

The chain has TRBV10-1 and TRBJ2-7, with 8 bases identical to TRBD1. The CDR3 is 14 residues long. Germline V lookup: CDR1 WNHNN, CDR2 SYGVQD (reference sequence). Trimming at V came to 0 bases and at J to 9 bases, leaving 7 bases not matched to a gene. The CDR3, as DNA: TGCGCCAGCAGTGAGTCGAAACCTACAGGGGGGCAGTACTTC. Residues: CASSESKPTGGQYF.